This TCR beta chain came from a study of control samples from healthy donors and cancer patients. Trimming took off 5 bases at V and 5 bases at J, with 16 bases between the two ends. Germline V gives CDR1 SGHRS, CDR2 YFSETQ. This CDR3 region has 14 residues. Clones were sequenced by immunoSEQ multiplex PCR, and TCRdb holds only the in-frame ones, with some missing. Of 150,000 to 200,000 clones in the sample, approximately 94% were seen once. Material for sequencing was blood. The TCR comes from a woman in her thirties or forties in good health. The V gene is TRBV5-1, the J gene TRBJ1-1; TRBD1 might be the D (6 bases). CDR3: CASRTTGSGTEAFF. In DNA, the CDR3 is TGCGCCAGCAGGACAACAGGGAGCGGTACTGAAGCTTTCTTT. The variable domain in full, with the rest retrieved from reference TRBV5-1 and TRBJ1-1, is KAGVTQTPRYLIKTRGQQVTLSCSPISGHRSVSWYQQTPGQGLQFLFEYFSETQRNKGNFPGRFSGRQFSNSRSEMNVSTLELGDSALYLCASRTTGSGTEAFFGQGTRLTVV.